The source of this T cell receptor (beta chain) is a study of early T cells in non-severe SARS-CoV-2 infection. Study context: Investigators sequenced bulk RNA drawn from unsorted whole blood, and chains remained unpaired.

A remark on this clonotype: No antigen is known for it.

From germline, CDR1 is SGHRS and CDR2 YFSETQ. V was cut by 2 bases and J by 5 bases, with 11 bases left in between. The CDR3 totals 13 residues. Study observations and caveats: The matching step, a VDJdb search, favored anti-spike CD8 responses and missed private and CD4 specificities.

Unique molecular identifiers tagged individual cDNA molecules. TCRdb redid the calling of the 5' RACE reads with MiXCR, one entry per CDR3 protein. The sample records about 100,000 distinct CDR3 sequences, around 13% being singletons. The J gene is TRBJ2-7, the V gene TRBV5-1, with a tentative D call TRBD2 (5 bases). This TCR came from an adult who was a healthcare worker with PCR-confirmed SARS-CoV-2 infection or an uninfected control (not recorded which). The material sequenced was whole blood. The CDR3 region is CASSFGPRDEQYF. The DNA of the CDR3 is TGCGCCAGCAGCTTTGGGCCGCGGGACGAGCAGTACTTC.